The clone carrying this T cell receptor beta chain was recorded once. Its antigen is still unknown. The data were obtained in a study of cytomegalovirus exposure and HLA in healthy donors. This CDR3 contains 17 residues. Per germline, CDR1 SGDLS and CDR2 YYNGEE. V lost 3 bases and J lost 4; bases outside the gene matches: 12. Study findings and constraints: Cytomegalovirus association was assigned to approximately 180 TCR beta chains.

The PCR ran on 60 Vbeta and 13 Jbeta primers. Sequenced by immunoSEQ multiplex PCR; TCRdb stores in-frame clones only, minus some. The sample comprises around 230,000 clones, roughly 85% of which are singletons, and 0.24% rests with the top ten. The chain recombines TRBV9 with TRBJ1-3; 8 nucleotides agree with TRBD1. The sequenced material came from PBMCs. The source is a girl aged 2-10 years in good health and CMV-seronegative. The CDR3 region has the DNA TGTGCCAGCAGCGGACGAGACGGACAGGGTGCAGGAAACACCATATATTTT. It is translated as CASSGRDGQGAGNTIYF.